A selection of T cell receptor beta chains follows, all from one sample in a study of regulatory T cells in long-lasting Graves disease. MiXCR was run by TCRdb on the multiplex PCR reads, yielding one entry per CDR3 protein. The data hold a few hundred thousand distinct CDR3 sequences, with around 17% observed a single time. A further study also used this sample, focusing on T cells in Graves' hyperthyroidism and ophthalmopathy.

This sample comprised peripheral blood mononuclear cells (PBMCs), obtained at new diagnosis, from a patient treated with antithyroid drugs. These receptor sequences come from a man aged 40-49 years with Graves disease. Both conserved end residues are trimmed from each CDR3. A D gene is named only where the DNA matches it firmly.

>TRBV27|-|TRBJ2-2
ASSEQGRNTGELF
>TRBV20-1|TRBD2|TRBJ2-5
SARDRMGGETQY
>TRBV6-2/TRBV6-3|-|TRBJ1-5
ASSVSAASNQPQH
>TRBV7-2|TRBD2|TRBJ2-7
ASSVSGGAYEQY
>TRBV20-1|TRBD2|TRBJ2-5
SAGLAGVRGTQY
>TRBV25-1|-|TRBJ1-1
ASSPRPADGVKAF
>TRBV15|TRBD1|-
ATTDRTKTQY
>TRBV7-2|-|TRBJ1-3
ASSSSRHSGNTIY
>TRBV5-1|-|TRBJ1-3
ASSLRRPSSGNTIY
>TRBV3-1|-|TRBJ1-1
ASSFRVNTEAF
>TRBV20-1|-|TRBJ1-2
SAPPGGAPLGGYT
>TRBV4-1|-|TRBJ1-1
ASSRGFAGIFAEAF
>TRBV27|-|TRBJ1-5
ASSQFRGGNQPQH
>TRBV6-1|TRBD2|TRBJ2-5
ASSEVGGGALETQY
>TRBV7-2|TRBD1|TRBJ2-7
ASSPMNRGHHEQY
>TRBV6-2/TRBV6-3|-|TRBJ1-1
ASSYGGRTEAF
>TRBV30|TRBD1|TRBJ2-1
AWSAGGNVVSEQF
>TRBV6-1|-|TRBJ1-2
ASSEATGNYGYT
>TRBV7-8|-|TRBJ2-3
ASSLRLRGTDTQY
>TRBV12-3/TRBV12-4|-|TRBJ1-2
ASSLEARRGYT
>TRBV24-1|-|TRBJ1-1
ATRSSGNTEAF
>TRBV7-7|-|TRBJ2-7
ASSSGGPHDPGEQY
>TRBV3-1|-|TRBJ1-2
ASSPDTVLYGYT
>TRBV29-1|-|TRBJ1-5
SVGPGGHGQPQH
>TRBV7-2|-|TRBJ1-5
ASTENFGGGNQPQH
>TRBV13|-|TRBJ2-2
ASSFFLAGELF
>TRBV3-1|-|TRBJ2-5
ASSQFSGEQETQY
>TRBV28|TRBD2|TRBJ2-5
ASSFPERGGGQETQY
>TRBV18|-|-
ASSPPTVKETQY
>TRBV7-2|-|TRBJ2-3
ASSYYNTDTQY
>TRBV2|-|TRBJ2-3
ASRLGLGGTDTQY
>TRBV27|TRBD2|TRBJ2-6
ASRAGPQFEANVLT
>TRBV18|TRBD1|TRBJ1-4
ASSTNAGQGEKLF
>TRBV2|-|TRBJ2-1
ASRGVRVEQF
>TRBV19|TRBD1|TRBJ2-7
ASSSWDSYEQY
>TRBV6-1|-|TRBJ1-5
ASSASGGRNQPQH
>TRBV24-1|-|TRBJ2-2
ATSDLVGDTLGELF
>TRBV5-1|TRBD1|TRBJ2-5
ASSLRTGEETQY
>TRBV6-5|-|TRBJ2-2
ASSYRVATGELF
>TRBV24-1|-|TRBJ1-1
ATSDSGWGEAF
>TRBV7-3|TRBD2|TRBJ2-1
ASSLIGLAGPNEQF
>TRBV20-1|-|TRBJ1-2
SATRLGSAGYT
>TRBV2|-|TRBJ2-7
ASSEYGGRGYEQY
>TRBV5-4|-|TRBJ2-7
ASSFNRDIQY
>TRBV5-1|-|TRBJ1-1
ASSVGWGGRSTEAF
>TRBV27|-|TRBJ2-7
ASSPRTDLFYEQY
>TRBV14|TRBD1|TRBJ1-4
ASSQWTGLGEKLF
>TRBV4-3|-|TRBJ2-5
ASSQDPGLQETQY
>TRBV6-1|TRBD2|TRBJ2-3
ASSDGAGASREY
>TRBV5-1|-|TRBJ2-1
ASSSSAESLEQF
>TRBV24-1|-|TRBJ2-3
ATSDTGRGGTDTQY
>TRBV7-2|-|TRBJ1-3
ASSSRGESGNTIY
>TRBV6-2/TRBV6-3|-|TRBJ2-7
ASSGVTGPVGEQY
>TRBV6-1|-|TRBJ2-2
ASRTQPNTGELF
>TRBV20-1|-|TRBJ2-5
SAAPPTGAQETQY
>TRBV28|-|TRBJ1-5
ASSLLSQGNQPQH
>TRBV29-1|-|TRBJ2-7
SAQGGGAQY